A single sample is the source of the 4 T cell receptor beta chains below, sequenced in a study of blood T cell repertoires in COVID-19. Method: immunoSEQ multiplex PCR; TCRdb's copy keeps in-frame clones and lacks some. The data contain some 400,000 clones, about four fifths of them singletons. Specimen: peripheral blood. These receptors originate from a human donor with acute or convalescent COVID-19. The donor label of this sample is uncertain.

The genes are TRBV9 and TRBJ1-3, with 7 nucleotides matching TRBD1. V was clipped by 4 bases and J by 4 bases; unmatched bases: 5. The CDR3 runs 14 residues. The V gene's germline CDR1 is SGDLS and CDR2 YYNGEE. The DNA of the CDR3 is TGTGCCAGCAGCATCGACAGGGCGGGAAACACCATATATTTT. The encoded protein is CASSIDRAGNTIYF.

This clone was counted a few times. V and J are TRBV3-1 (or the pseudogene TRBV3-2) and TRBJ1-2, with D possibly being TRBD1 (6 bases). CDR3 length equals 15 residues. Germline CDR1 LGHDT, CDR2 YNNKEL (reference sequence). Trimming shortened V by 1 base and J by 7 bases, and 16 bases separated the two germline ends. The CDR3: CASSQARSGVGGYTF. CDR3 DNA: TGTGCCAGCAGCCAAGCTAGGTCAGGGGTGGGTGGCTACACCTTC.

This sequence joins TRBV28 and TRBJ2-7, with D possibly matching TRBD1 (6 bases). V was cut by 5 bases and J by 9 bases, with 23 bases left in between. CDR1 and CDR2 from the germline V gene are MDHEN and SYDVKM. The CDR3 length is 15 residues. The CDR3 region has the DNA TGTGCCAGCAGTCCCCCAACTGGGGGCGTAGGCGTGCAGTACTTC. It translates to CASSPPTGGVGVQYF.

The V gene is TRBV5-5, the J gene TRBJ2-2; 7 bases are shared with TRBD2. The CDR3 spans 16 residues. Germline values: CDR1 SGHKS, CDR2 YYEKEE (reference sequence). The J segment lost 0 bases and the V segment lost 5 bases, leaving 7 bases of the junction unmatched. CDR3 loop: CASRPTSLTNTGELFF. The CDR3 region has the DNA TGTGCCAGCAGACCGACTAGCCTAACGAACACCGGGGAGCTGTTTTTT.